The subject of this entry is one TCR beta chain. Germline lookup yields CDR1 SQVTM and CDR2 ANQGSEA. The ends were cut back, 2 bases at V and 2 bases at J, with 13 bases in the middle. The CDR3 sequence is 14 residues long. Negative isolation was used for CD8+ and CD4+ T cells and FACS enrichment for TEMRA cells. This sample is part of a study of CD8 T cells in Susac syndrome. The authors reverse transcribed about 0.45 to 1 ug RNA with random hexamers. TCRdb reanalysed the immunoSEQ multiplex PCR reads using MiXCR and keeps one entry per CDR3 protein. This table holds roughly 120,000 distinct CDR3 sequences, around 94% found once.

This clonotype was sampled from a human donor with multiple sclerosis. The sequenced sample consisted of CD4+ T cells from PBMCs. J is TRBJ2-7 and V is TRBV29-1; weak D call: TRBD2 (6 bases). The CDR3 spells CSVESRGPTYEQYF. The CDR3 nucleotides are TGCAGCGTTGAATCGCGGGGTCCGACCTACGAGCAGTACTTC.